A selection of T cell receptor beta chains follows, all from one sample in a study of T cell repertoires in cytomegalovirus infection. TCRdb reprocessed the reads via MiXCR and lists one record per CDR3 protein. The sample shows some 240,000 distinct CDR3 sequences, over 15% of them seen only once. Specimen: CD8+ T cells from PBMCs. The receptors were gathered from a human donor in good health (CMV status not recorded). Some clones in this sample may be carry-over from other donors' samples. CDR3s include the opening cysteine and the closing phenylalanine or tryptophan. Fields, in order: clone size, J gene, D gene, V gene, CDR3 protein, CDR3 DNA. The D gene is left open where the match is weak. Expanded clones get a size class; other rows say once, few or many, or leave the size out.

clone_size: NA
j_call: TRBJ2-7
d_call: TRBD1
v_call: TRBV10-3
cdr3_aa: CATGTGPASEQYF
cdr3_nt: TGTGCCACCGGGACAGGGCCAGCGAGCGAGCAGTACTTC

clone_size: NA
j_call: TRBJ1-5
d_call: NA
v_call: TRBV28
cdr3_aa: CASRRSNQPQHF
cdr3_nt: TGTGCCAGCAGGAGAAGCAATCAGCCCCAGCATTTT

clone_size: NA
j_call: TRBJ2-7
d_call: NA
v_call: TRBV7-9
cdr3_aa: CASSPRVGEQYF
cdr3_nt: TGTGCCAGCAGCCCAAGGGTGGGCGAGCAGTACTTC

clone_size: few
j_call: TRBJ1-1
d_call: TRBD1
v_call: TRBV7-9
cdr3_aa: CASSIPKRQGVKTNTEAFF
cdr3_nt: TGTGCCAGCAGCATTCCGAAGAGACAGGGGGTGAAGACGAACACTGAAGCTTTCTTT

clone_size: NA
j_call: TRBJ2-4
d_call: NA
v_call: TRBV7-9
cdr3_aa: CASSSDLAKNIQYF
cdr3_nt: TGTGCCAGCAGCTCAGATCTAGCCAAAAACATTCAGTACTTC

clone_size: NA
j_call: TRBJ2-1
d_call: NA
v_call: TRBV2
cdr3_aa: CASRPLAADEQFF
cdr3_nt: TGTGCCAGCAGGCCACTAGCTGCCGATGAGCAGTTCTTC

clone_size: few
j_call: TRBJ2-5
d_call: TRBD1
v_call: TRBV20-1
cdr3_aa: CSARDLGTVQETQYF
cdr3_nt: TGCAGTGCTAGAGATCTAGGGACAGTACAAGAGACCCAGTACTTC

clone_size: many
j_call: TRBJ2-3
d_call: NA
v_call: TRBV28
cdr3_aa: CASSLFGDSTDTQYF
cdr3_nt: TGTGCCAGCAGTTTATTCGGGGACAGCACAGATACGCAGTATTTT

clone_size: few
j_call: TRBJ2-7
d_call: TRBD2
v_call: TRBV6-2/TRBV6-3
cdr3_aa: CASSSRLAGGLYEQYF
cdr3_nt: TGTGCCAGCAGTAGCAGACTAGCGGGGGGACTCTACGAGCAGTACTTC

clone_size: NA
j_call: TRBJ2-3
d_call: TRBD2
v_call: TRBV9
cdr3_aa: CASSVSGGTTDTQYF
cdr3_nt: TGTGCCAGCAGCGTTAGCGGGGGGACCACAGATACGCAGTATTTT

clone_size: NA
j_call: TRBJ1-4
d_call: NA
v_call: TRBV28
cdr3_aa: CASSLEKYGISNEKLFF
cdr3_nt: TGTGCCAGCAGTTTAGAAAAGTATGGGATCTCTAATGAAAAACTGTTTTTT

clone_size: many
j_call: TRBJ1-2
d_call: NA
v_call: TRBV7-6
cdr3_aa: CASSPRPTTVSINYGYTF
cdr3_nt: TGTGCCAGCAGCCCACGACCAACGACAGTTTCAATCAACTATGGCTACACCTTC

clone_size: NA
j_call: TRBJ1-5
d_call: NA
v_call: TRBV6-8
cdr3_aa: CASTSGLNGQPQHF
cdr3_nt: TGTGCCAGCACCTCGGGGCTAAATGGACAGCCCCAGCATTTT

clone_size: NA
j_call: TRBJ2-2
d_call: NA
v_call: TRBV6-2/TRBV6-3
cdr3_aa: CASSPPGPANTGELFF
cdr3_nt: TGTGCCAGCAGCCCCCCAGGGCCTGCGAACACCGGGGAGCTGTTTTTT

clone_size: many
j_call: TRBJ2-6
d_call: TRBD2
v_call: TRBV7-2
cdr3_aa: CASSFPLAGGNSGANVLTF
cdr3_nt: TGTGCCAGCAGCTTTCCCCTAGCGGGGGGTAACTCTGGGGCCAACGTCCTGACTTTC

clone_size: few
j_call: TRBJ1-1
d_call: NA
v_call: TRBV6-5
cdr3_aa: CASTPVQGDTEAFF
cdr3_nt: TGTGCCAGCACTCCGGTCCAGGGCGACACTGAAGCTTTCTTT